This TCR beta chain was recovered during a study of blood T cells in healthy people across ages. The study, taken as a whole, reports: Considered underestimates were the diversity estimates obtained from one million T cells. In the absence of known donor CMV status, changes in expanded clonotypes were possibly confounded. The recorded TCR beta diversity per million T cells decreased in a roughly linear manner with age.

Worth noting for this clonotype: The antigen is undetermined.

A sample-barcoded 5' primer and a J-beta primer mix were used in a second PCR of roughly 7 to 12 cycles. Every cDNA molecule carried a tag from a template-switch adaptor bearing 12 random nucleotides. From the 5' RACE reads, TCRdb called clonotypes with MiXCR, one entry per CDR3 protein. The sample includes about 1.1 million distinct CDR3 sequences, roughly two fifths of them seen just once. This sequence originates from a man aged 18 to 29 in good health. Sequencing was performed on blood.

The CDR3, as DNA: TGTGCCAGCAACCATAGACGCGGACAGGGGGATCAGCCCCAGCATTTT. Its protein product is CASNHRRGQGDQPQHF. This chain links TRBV6-2 or TRBV6-3 with TRBJ1-5, with TRBD1 identical over 10 bases. J lost 5 bases, V lost 7 bases, and 11 bases had no gene match. Germline lookup yields CDR1 MNHEY and CDR2 SVGEGT. CDR3 length: 16 amino acids.